The 25 T cell receptor beta chains below were found in one sample sequenced in a study of shared clonotypes between healthy human individuals. Method: immunoSEQ multiplex PCR; TCRdb's copy keeps in-frame clones and lacks some. The table has 2 million to 2.5 million clones, 85% to 95% seen once; the top ten hold 0.1% to 0.15%. Source material: naive CD4+ T cells sorted from blood. As for subset: CD45RA+ positively selected. The receptors shown here come from a man between 18 and 35 years old in good health.

This chain connects TRBV7-9 to TRBJ1-2, with no clear D. V was pared by 5 bases and J by 3 bases, with 10 bases between. The germline CDR1 and CDR2 sequences are SEHNR and FQNEAQ (reference sequence). The CDR3 sequence is 13 residues long. This CDR3 reads CASSPGADYGYTF. The CDR3 DNA follows: TGTGCCAGCAGCCCTGGAGCAGACTATGGCTACACCTTC.

The V and J genes are TRBV2 and TRBJ1-6; TRBD1 is a possible D gene (6 bases). CDR1 and CDR2 from the germline V gene are SNHLY and FYNNEI. CDR3 length: 15 amino acids. V was pared by 1 base and J by 8 bases, with 12 bases between. This CDR3 reads CASSEEGRGHSPLHF. CDR3 DNA sequence: TGTGCCAGCAGTGAAGAGGGGCGGGGGCATTCACCCCTCCACTTT.

The chain uses TRBV19 and TRBJ2-5, with 7 bases that match TRBD2. The length of the CDR3 is 15 residues. The V gene's germline CDR1 is LNHDA and CDR2 SQIVND (reference sequence). Trimming at V came to 9 bases and at J to 4 bases, leaving 14 bases not matched to a gene. Written as DNA, the CDR3 is TGTGCCAGCTCACGGAAAGGGACTATGAGAGAGACCCAGTACTTC. Translated: CASSRKGTMRETQYF.

The chain has TRBV7-2 and TRBJ2-7; tentative D call: TRBD1 (5 bases). CDR1 is SGHTA and CDR2 is FQGNSA in the germline V gene. The V end was cut by 3 bases, the J end by 2 bases, with 11 bases between. The CDR3 runs 14 residues. Here the CDR3 reads CASSLVGAAYEQYF. As DNA, the CDR3 is TGTGCCAGCAGCTTGGTAGGGGCTGCCTACGAGCAGTACTTC.

V usage is TRBV5-4 and J usage is TRBJ1-2; 8 bases map to TRBD1. Germline loops: CDR1 SGHNT, CDR2 YYREEE (reference sequence). The CDR3 runs to 15 residues. Trimming at V came to 0 bases and at J to 4 bases, leaving 5 bases not matched to a gene. CDR3 coding DNA: TGTGCCAGCAGCTTGGATTCGACAGGGGCCTATGGCTACACCTTC. This encodes CASSLDSTGAYGYTF.

The V and J genes are TRBV5-1 and TRBJ1-2; D gene ambiguous. CDR1 is SGHRS, CDR2 YFSETQ, per germline. The V end was cut by 2 bases, the J end by 2 bases, with 4 bases between. The CDR3 runs 12 residues. The CDR3 sequence is CASSFENYGYTF. CDR3 nucleotides: TGCGCCAGCAGCTTCGAAAACTATGGCTACACCTTC.

To note about this clone: A read error is possible here, since a much larger clone lies one base away. At the DNA level, this CDR3 is encoded by other sequences in the same sample as well. The chain recombines TRBV7-9 with TRBJ2-7, with D uncertain. V was clipped by 1 base and J by 4 bases, with 5 bases between them. Germline V lookup: CDR1 SEHNR, CDR2 FQNEAQ (reference sequence). This CDR3 is built from 12 residues. CDR3 sequence (DNA): TGTGCCAGCAGCTTAGTCAGTTACGAGCAGTACTTC. Its translation is CASSLVSYEQYF.

The CDR3 is CASSLERRNTEAFF. DNA for the CDR3: TGCGCCAGCAGCTTGGAGCGGAGGAACACTGAAGCTTTCTTT. The rearrangement links TRBV5-1 to TRBJ1-1; D gene unclear. The CDR3 has 14 amino acids. Looked up from germline, CDR1 is SGHRS and CDR2 is YFSETQ. The V end was cut by 0 bases, the J end by 1 base, with 7 bases between.

V and J are TRBV6-5 and TRBJ1-6; D ambiguous. The germline CDR1 and CDR2 sequences are MNHEY and SVGAGI. The CDR3 consists of 15 residues. V dropped 4 bases and J dropped 0 bases, with 7 bases sitting between them. The DNA of the CDR3 is TGTGCCAGCAGTTCGGAGGGCTCCTATAATTCACCCCTCCACTTT. It specifies CASSSEGSYNSPLHF.

The chain employs TRBV27 and TRBJ2-5; 9 bases are shared with TRBD2. Per germline, CDR1 MNHEY and CDR2 SMNVEV (reference sequence). This CDR3 is built from 14 residues. The trim removed 4 bases at V and 5 bases at J, leaving 5 bases unmatched. CDR3 region: CASSWRGGIETQYF. As DNA, the CDR3 is TGTGCCAGCAGTTGGCGGGGGGGCATCGAGACCCAGTACTTC.

The rearrangement joins TRBV10-3 to TRBJ1-3, with D maybe TRBD1 (5 bases). Trimming stripped 7 bases from V and 3 bases from J, with 16 bases between. Germline V lookup: CDR1 ENHRY, CDR2 SYGVKD. The CDR3 sequence is 15 residues long. The CDR3: CAITAAGPVGNTIYF. The CDR3 bases are TGTGCCATCACGGCGGCAGGGCCAGTTGGAAACACCATATATTTT.

This rearrangement joins TRBV7-2 to TRBJ1-2, with D perhaps matching TRBD1 (6 bases). Looked up from germline, CDR1 is SGHTA and CDR2 is FQGNSA. The V and J ends lost 5 bases and 0 bases respectively, with 13 bases between them. CDR3 length equals 15 residues. In DNA, the CDR3 is TGTGCCAGCAGCCAGCATTCAGGGGCTAACTATGGCTACACCTTC. Translated: CASSQHSGANYGYTF. The entire variable domain, with the rest obtained from reference TRBV7-2 and TRBJ1-2, is as follows: GAGVSQSPSNKVTEKGKDVELRCDPISGHTALYWYRQSLGQGLEFLIYFQGNSAPDKSGLPSDRFSAERTGGSVSTLTIQRTQQEDSAVYLCASSQHSGANYGYTFGSGTRLTVV.

Only one count was recorded for this clone. The chain is built from TRBV4-3 and TRBJ1-2; TRBD1 is a possible D gene (5 bases). The CDR3 sequence is 15 residues long. V was pared by 0 bases and J by 7 bases, with 15 bases between. Germline V CDR1 and CDR2: LGHNA, YSLEER. CDR3 loop: CASSQDLKGLGGYTF. DNA of the CDR3: TGCGCCAGCAGCCAAGATTTAAAGGGGTTGGGTGGCTACACCTTC.

V usage is TRBV27 and J usage is TRBJ2-7, with 10 bases matching TRBD1. Germline V lookup: CDR1 MNHEY, CDR2 SMNVEV (reference sequence). The CDR3 has 14 amino acids. V trimming: 7 bases; J trimming: 6 bases; junction bases outside the gene matches: 9. The CDR3 loop is CASTPGGQGPEQYF. The CDR3 nucleotides read TGTGCCAGCACCCCAGGGGGACAGGGGCCCGAGCAGTACTTC.

CDR3 DNA: TGTGCCAGCAGCGTAACAGACAGGGAAGGCGAGCAGTACTTC. Translating gives CASSVTDREGEQYF. The chain couples TRBV9 to TRBJ2-7, with 7 bases aligning to TRBD1. The V gene's germline CDR1 is SGDLS and CDR2 YYNGEE. The V gene end was trimmed by 1 base and the J gene end by 6 bases; junction bases not matched to a gene: 7. The CDR3 runs 14 residues. Full variable domain (remainder filled in from reference TRBV9 and TRBJ2-7): DSGVTQTPKHLITATGQRVTLRCSPRSGDLSVYWYQQSLDQGLQFLIQYYNGEERAKGNILERFSAQQFPDLHSELNLSSLELGDSALYFCASSVTDREGEQYFGPGTRLTVT.

As to this clone: This CDR3 is also generated by other DNA sequences in the sample. The rearrangement uses TRBV27 and TRBJ2-6; weak D call: TRBD1 (5 bases). Per germline, CDR1 MNHEY and CDR2 SMNVEV (reference sequence). This CDR3 contains 16 residues. V lost 5 bases to trimming and J lost 0 bases, with 11 bases between them. The CDR3 DNA follows: TGTGCCAGCAGTCGTACAGGTAGCTCTGGGGCCAACGTCCTGACTTTC. It specifies CASSRTGSSGANVLTF.

In nucleotides, the CDR3 is TGTGCCAGCAAGCCGACAGGGGCGTCTTCACCCCTCCACTTT. The encoded protein is CASKPTGASSPLHF. The gene calls are TRBV6-5 and TRBJ1-6; TRBD1 agrees at 8 bases. Germline values: CDR1 MNHEY, CDR2 SVGAGI. CDR3 length equals 14 residues. The V and J ends lost 7 bases and 9 bases, in that order; junction bases with no gene match: 8.

The CDR3 region is CASSSWDSYGYTF. DNA of the CDR3: TGTGCCAGCAGCTCGTGGGACAGTTATGGCTACACCTTC. The chain couples TRBV13 to TRBJ1-2, with 7 bases matching TRBD1. CDR1 is PRHDT, CDR2 FYEKMQ, per germline (reference sequence). Germline trimming cut 4 bases from V and 5 bases from J; bases unmatched to any gene: 4. The CDR3 is 13 residues long.

The chain carries TRBV4-3 and TRBJ2-1; 10 bases fit TRBD2. Trimming took 0 bases from V and 1 from J; bases not matched to a gene: 3. CDR1 is LGHNA, CDR2 YSLEER, per germline. The CDR3 has 17 residues. In nucleotides, the CDR3 is TGCGCCAGCAGCCAAGATTGGGGACTAGCGTCCTACAATGAGCAGTTCTTC. Protein product: CASSQDWGLASYNEQFF.

The V and J genes are TRBV18 and TRBJ2-3, with TRBD1 matching 10 bases. The V and J ends lost 3 bases and 10 bases, in that order; junction bases with no gene match: 16. This CDR3 spans 17 amino acids. Germline CDR1 reads KGHSH; CDR2 reads LQKENI. The CDR3 DNA is TGTGCCAGCTCACCGACAGGGGGCATGACAGCAGGGAAGGCGCAGTATTTT. Amino acids: CASSPTGGMTAGKAQYF.

The chain carries TRBV18 and TRBJ2-7; the D call may be TRBD1 or TRBD2 (6 bases each). Trimming stripped 3 bases from V and 5 bases from J, with 20 bases between. Germline V gene data show CDR1 as KGHSH and CDR2 as LQKENI. The CDR3 is made up of 16 amino acids. The CDR3: CASSPIQGGHFDEQYF. DNA of the CDR3: TGTGCCAGCTCACCCATCCAAGGGGGGCACTTTGACGAGCAGTACTTC.

V is TRBV6-1 and J is TRBJ1-5; no clear D. The CDR3 sequence is 11 residues long. Trimming removed 2 bases at V and 11 bases at J, with 7 bases between. The V gene's germline CDR1 is MNHNS and CDR2 SASEGT. The CDR3 spells CASSEKLAQHF. The CDR3 DNA sequence: TGTGCCAGCAGTGAAAAACTAGCCCAGCATTTT.

The V call is TRBV7-9, the J call TRBJ1-1, with 7 bases that match TRBD1. V trimming: 5 bases; J trimming: 3 bases; junction bases outside the gene matches: 6. The CDR3 extends over 14 amino acids. The V gene's germline CDR1 is SEHNR and CDR2 FQNEAQ (reference sequence). As DNA, the CDR3 is TGTGCCAGCAGCATGACAGGGAGGGACACTGAAGCTTTCTTT. It translates to CASSMTGRDTEAFF.

The rearrangement joins TRBV10-3 to TRBJ2-2; 10 bases are a match to TRBD1. The CDR3 runs 14 residues. The ends lost 9 bases at V and 4 bases at J; junction bases unmatched: 5. Germline lookup yields CDR1 ENHRY and CDR2 SYGVKD. In DNA, the CDR3 is TGTGCCATACTAGGACAGGGGGTCACCGGGGAGCTGTTTTTT. Translated, it gives CAILGQGVTGELFF.

This clone was observed a single time. The chain recombines TRBV5-4 with TRBJ2-5; 8 bases line up with TRBD2. The length of the CDR3 is 14 residues. CDR1 and CDR2 (germline): SGHNT, YYREEE (reference sequence). V was pared by 4 bases and J by 5 bases, with 7 bases of the junction left unmatched. In nucleotides, the CDR3 is TGTGCCAGCAGCCTCCCAGCTAGCGGGGAGACCCAGTACTTC. It yields the protein CASSLPASGETQYF.